This TCR beta chain was found in a study of blood T cell repertoires in COVID-19. At the level of the study: Samples of COVID-19 (acute and convalescent) were obtained from the United States, Italy and Spain. Sources were T cells, B-cell-depleted T cells, or PBMCs; the material itself was cDNA or gDNA.

Per the original data handling: By means of reference gene primer amplification, nucleated cell counts were estimated. Produced via immunoSEQ multiplex PCR; TCRdb's table is partial and in-frame only. V and J calls plus clone size are reproduced from that table; the DNA served to infer D and trimming. Of over 200,000 clones in the sample, around four fifths were seen once. Only a few counts were recorded for this clone. Sequence at one end of the junction differs from germline and may be a read error. This CDR3 is built from 15 residues. Germline V gives CDR1 SSHAT, CDR2 FNYEAQ (reference sequence). The sample taken for sequencing was peripheral blood. The chain is built from TRBV7-7 and TRBJ1-3; TRBD1 agrees at 9 bases. This receptor was obtained from a man older than 75 with acute or convalescent COVID-19. CDR3 nucleotide sequence: TGTGCTAGCAGCCCGGGACAGGGTCGCGGAAACACCATATATTTT. Protein sequence: CASSPGQGRGNTIYF.